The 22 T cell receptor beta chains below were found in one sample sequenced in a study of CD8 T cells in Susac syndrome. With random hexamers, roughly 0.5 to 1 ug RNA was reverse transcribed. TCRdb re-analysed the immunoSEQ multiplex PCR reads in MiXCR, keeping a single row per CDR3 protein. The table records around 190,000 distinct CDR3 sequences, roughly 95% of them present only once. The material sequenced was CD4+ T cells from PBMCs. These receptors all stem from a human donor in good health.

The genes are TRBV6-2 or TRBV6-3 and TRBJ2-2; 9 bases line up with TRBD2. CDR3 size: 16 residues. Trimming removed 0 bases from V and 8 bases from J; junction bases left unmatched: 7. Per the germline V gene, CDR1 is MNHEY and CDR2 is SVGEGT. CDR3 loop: CASSYSPGLATGELFF. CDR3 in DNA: TGTGCCAGCAGTTACTCTCCGGGACTAGCAACTGGGGAGCTGTTTTTT.

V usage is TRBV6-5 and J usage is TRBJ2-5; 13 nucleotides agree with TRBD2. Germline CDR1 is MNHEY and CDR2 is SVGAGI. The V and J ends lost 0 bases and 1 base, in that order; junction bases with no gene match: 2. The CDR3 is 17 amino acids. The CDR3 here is CASSYSGTSGAQETQYF. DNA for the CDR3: TGTGCCAGCAGTTACTCTGGGACTAGCGGGGCCCAAGAGACCCAGTACTTC.

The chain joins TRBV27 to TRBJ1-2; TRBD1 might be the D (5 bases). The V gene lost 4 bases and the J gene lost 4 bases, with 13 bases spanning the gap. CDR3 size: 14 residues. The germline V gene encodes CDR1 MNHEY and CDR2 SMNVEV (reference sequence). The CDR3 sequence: CASSSRGFAYGYTF. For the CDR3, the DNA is TGTGCCAGCAGTTCGAGGGGATTCGCCTATGGCTACACCTTC.

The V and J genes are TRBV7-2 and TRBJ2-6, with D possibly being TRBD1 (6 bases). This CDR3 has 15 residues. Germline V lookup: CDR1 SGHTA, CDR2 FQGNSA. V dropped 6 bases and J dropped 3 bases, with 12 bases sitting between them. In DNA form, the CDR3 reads TGTGCCAGCAGAGGGGGTAGAGATGGGGCCAACGTCCTGACTTTC. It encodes CASRGGRDGANVLTF.

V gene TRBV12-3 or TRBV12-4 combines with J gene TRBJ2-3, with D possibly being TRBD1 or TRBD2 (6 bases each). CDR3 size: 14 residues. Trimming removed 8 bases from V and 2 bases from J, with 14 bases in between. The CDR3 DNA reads TGTGCCAGCTGTTGGGGGGCTAACACAGATACGCAGTATTTT. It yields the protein CASCWGANTDTQYF.

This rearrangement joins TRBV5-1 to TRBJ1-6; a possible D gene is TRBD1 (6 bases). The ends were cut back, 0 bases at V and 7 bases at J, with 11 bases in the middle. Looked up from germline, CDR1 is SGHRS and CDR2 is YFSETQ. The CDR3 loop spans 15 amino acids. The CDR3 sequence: CASSLAGGGNSPLHF. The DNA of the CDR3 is TGCGCCAGCAGCTTGGCGGGCGGGGGCAATTCACCCCTCCACTTT.

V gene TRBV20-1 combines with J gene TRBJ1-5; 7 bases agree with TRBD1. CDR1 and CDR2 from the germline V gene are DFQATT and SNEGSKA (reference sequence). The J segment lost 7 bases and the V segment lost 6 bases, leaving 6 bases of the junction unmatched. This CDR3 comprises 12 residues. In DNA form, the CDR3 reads TGCAGTGCAGGGGGCGCGGGGCAGCCCCAGCATTTT. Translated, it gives CSAGGAGQPQHF.

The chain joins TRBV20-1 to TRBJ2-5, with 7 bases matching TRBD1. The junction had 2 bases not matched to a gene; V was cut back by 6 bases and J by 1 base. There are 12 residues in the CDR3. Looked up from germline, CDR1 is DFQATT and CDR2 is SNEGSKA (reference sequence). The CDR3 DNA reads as TGCAGTGCCAGACAGGGCCAAGAGACCCAGTACTTC. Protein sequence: CSARQGQETQYF.

The CDR3 bases are TGCAGCGGGATCCAGGGTGAGAATGAAAAACTGTTTTTT. Its translation: CSGIQGENEKLFF. The genes are TRBV29-1 and TRBJ1-4, with D tentatively TRBD1 (5 bases). CDR1 SQVTM and CDR2 ANQGSEA come from the germline V gene. CDR3 length equals 13 residues. The V end lost 7 bases, the J end lost 5 bases, and 14 bases lay between the germline ends.

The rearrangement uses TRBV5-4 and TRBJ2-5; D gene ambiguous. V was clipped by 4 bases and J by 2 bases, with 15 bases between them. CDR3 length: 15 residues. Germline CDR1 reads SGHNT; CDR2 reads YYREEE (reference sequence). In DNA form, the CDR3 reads TGTGCCAGCAGCCCAAAATCTTCACATCAAGAGACCCAGTACTTC. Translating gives CASSPKSSHQETQYF. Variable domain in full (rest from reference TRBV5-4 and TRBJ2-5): ETGVTQSPTHLIKTRGQQVTLRCSSQSGHNTVSWYQQALGQGPQFIFQYYREEENGRGNFPPRFSGLQFPNYSSELNVNALELDDSALYLCASSPKSSHQETQYFGPGTRLLVL.

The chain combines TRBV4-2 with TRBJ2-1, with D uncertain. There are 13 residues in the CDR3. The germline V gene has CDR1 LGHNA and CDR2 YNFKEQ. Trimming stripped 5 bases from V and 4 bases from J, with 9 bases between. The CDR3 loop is CASSLRIYNEQFF. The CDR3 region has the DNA TGTGCCAGCAGCTTGCGGATATACAATGAGCAGTTCTTC.

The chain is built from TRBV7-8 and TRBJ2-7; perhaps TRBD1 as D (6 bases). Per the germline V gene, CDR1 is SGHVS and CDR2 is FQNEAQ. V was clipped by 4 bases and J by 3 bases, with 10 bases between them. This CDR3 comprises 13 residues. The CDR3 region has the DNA TGTGCCAGCAGCTCGCGGACAGTCTACGAGCAGTACTTC. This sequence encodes CASSSRTVYEQYF. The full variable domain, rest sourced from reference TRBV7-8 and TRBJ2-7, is GAGVSQSPRYKVAKRGQDVALRCDPISGHVSLFWYQQALGQGPEFLTYFQNEAQLDKSGLPSDRFFAERPEGSVSTLKIQRTQQEDSAVYLCASSSRTVYEQYFGPGTRLTVT.

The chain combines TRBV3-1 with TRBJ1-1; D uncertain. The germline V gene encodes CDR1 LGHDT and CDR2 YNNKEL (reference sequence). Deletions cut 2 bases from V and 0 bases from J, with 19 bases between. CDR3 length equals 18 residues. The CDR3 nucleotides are TGTGCCAGCAGCCAACAATCCCAGGTCTTTATCATGAACACTGAAGCTTTCTTT. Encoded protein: CASSQQSQVFIMNTEAFF.

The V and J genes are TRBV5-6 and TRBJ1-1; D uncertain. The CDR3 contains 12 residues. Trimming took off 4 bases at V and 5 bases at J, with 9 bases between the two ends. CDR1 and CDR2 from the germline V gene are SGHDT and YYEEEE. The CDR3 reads CASSTRRTEAFF. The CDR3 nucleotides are TGTGCCAGCAGCACCCGACGGACTGAAGCTTTCTTT.

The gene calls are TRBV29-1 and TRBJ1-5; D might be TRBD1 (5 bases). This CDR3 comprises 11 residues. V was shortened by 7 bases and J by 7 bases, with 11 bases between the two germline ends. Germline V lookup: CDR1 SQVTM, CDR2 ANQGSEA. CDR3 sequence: CSGGEGQPQHF. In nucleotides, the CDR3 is TGCAGCGGAGGTGAGGGGCAGCCCCAGCATTTT.

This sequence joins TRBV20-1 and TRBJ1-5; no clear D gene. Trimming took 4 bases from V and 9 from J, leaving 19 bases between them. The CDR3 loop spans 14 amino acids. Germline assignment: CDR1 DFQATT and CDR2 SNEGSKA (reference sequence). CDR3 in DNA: TGCAGTGCTAACTTCATTGATAAGGCCTCGCCCCAGCATTTT. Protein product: CSANFIDKASPQHF.

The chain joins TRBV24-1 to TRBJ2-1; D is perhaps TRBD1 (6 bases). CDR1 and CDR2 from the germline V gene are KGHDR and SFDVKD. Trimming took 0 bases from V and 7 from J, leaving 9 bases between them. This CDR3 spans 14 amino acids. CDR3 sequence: CATSDLGQRNEQFF. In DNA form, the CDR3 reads TGTGCCACCAGTGATTTGGGACAGAGGAATGAGCAGTTCTTC.

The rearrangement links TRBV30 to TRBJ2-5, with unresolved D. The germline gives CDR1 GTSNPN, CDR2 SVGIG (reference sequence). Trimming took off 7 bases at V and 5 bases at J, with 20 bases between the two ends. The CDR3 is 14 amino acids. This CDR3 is CALISAAVVETQYF. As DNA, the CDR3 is TGTGCCTTAATATCCGCCGCGGTGGTGGAGACCCAGTACTTC.

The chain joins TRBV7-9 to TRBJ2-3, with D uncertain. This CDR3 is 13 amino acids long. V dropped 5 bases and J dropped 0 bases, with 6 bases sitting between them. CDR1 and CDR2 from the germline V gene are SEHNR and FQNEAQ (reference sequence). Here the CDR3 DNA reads TGTGCCAGCAGCGAATATAGCACAGATACGCAGTATTTT. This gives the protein CASSEYSTDTQYF. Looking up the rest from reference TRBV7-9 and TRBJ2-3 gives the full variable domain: DTGVSQNPRHKITKRGQNVTFRCDPISEHNRLYWYRQTLGQGPEFLTYFQNEAQLEKSRLLSDRFSAERPKGSFSTLEIQRTEQGDSAMYLCASSEYSTDTQYFGPGTRLTVL.

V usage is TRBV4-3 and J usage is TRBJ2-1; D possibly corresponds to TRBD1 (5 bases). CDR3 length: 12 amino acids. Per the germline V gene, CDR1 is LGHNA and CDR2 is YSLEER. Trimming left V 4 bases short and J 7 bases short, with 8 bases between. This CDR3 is CASSRWTNEQFF. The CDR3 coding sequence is TGCGCCAGCAGCCGATGGACAAATGAGCAGTTCTTC.

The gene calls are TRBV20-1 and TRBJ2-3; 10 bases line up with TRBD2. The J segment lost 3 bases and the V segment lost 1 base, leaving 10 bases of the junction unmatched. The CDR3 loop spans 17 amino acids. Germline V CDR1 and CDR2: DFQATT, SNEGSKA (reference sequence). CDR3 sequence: CSARGPRAGGPTDTQYF. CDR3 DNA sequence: TGCAGTGCTAGAGGACCCAGAGCGGGGGGGCCGACAGATACGCAGTATTTT.

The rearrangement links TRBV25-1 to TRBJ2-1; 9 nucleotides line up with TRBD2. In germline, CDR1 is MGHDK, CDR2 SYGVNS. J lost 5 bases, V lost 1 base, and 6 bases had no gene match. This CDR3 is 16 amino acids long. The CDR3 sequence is CASSESAGGPHNEQFF. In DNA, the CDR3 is TGTGCCAGCAGTGAATCGGCGGGAGGGCCCCACAATGAGCAGTTCTTC.